The 27 T cell receptor beta chains below all came from one sample that was sequenced in a study of molecular identifiers for immune sequencing clone quantification. TCRdb processed the PCR reads anew with MiXCR; each CDR3 protein has one entry. Among hundreds of thousands of distinct CDR3 sequences listed, less than 30% were seen once. Specimen: naive CD8+ T cells from blood, with Jurkat cell RNA spiked in. Subset meaning: FACS-sorted CD8+CD4-CCR7+CD45RA+ naive T cells. The receptors were gathered from a human donor in good health. Some libraries in this study had Jurkat cell RNA spiked in.

This clonotype was observed many times. The chain links TRBV29-1 to TRBJ1-2; 8 bases agree with TRBD1. The CDR3 is made up of 13 amino acids. Germline CDR1 reads SQVTM; CDR2 reads ANQGSEA. V was clipped by 7 bases and J by 7 bases; unmatched bases: 11. CDR3 residues: CSGVIAGGSGYTF. The CDR3 DNA reads TGCAGCGGCGTAATCGCAGGGGGCTCTGGCTACACCTTC.

This CDR3 reads CASSQDIGTVYEQYF. In DNA, the CDR3 is TGCGCCAGCAGCCAAGACATCGGGACAGTCTACGAGCAGTACTTC. The rearrangement uses TRBV4-3 and TRBJ2-7; 7 nucleotides align to TRBD1. The CDR3 covers 15 residues. The V segment lost 0 bases and the J segment 3 bases; nucleotides outside the gene matches: 5. The germline V gene has CDR1 LGHNA and CDR2 YSLEER.

J is TRBJ2-7 and V is TRBV4-3; the D is unclear. This CDR3 comprises 14 residues. Germline assignment: CDR1 LGHNA and CDR2 YSLEER. V lost 1 base and J lost 0, with 7 bases in between. The CDR3 DNA reads as TGCGCCAGCAGCCAAGGCCCAGGCTCCTACGAGCAGTACTTC. Amino acid sequence: CASSQGPGSYEQYF.

The chain combines TRBV29-1 with TRBJ1-1; D ambiguous. Germline values: CDR1 SQVTM, CDR2 ANQGSEA. V lost 6 bases and J 3 bases, leaving 20 bases between the germline ends. This CDR3 has 15 residues. CDR3 protein: CSVQGLPRGDTEAFF. The DNA for the CDR3 is TGCAGCGTCCAAGGGTTACCCCGGGGAGACACTGAAGCTTTCTTT.

This clonotype was detected ten times or more. This chain links TRBV12-3 or TRBV12-4 with TRBJ2-7; either TRBD1 or TRBD2 may fit D (5 bases each). The CDR3 consists of 14 residues. V lost 1 base and J 2 bases, leaving 9 bases between the germline ends. DNA of the CDR3: TGTGCCAGCAGTTTAGGGGACGCTGCCTACGAGCAGTACTTC. As protein: CASSLGDAAYEQYF.

This chain connects TRBV5-1 to TRBJ1-1; TRBD1 is a possible D gene (5 bases). V lost 5 bases and J 0 bases, leaving 20 bases between the germline ends. Germline CDR1 SGHRS, CDR2 YFSETQ. The CDR3 runs 17 residues. For the CDR3, the DNA is TGCGCCAGCAGACACGGGGCAGATTCTATCATGAACACTGAAGCTTTCTTT. This translates into CASRHGADSIMNTEAFF.

On this clonotype: A much more abundant neighbour one base away suggests this may be a read error. The chain joins TRBV6-2 or TRBV6-3 to TRBJ2-3; 7 bases are shared with TRBD2. V shed 6 bases, J shed 4 bases, and the junction held 16 bases outside the gene matches. The CDR3 covers 17 residues. CDR1 and CDR2 (germline): MNHEY, SVGEGT. The CDR3 DNA reads TGTGCCAGCAGACCAACGTCCTCCCTAGGGAGGGCAGATACGCAGTATTTT. Protein product: CASRPTSSLGRADTQYF.

This clonotype was counted many times. V gene TRBV7-6 combines with J gene TRBJ1-1; D uncertain. Germline V gives CDR1 SGHVS, CDR2 FNYEAQ. V shed 1 base and J shed 4 bases, with 7 bases lying between them. The CDR3 contains 13 residues. The DNA of the CDR3 is TGTGCCAGCAGCTTAGGCAAGGTCACTGAAGCTTTCTTT. Its translation: CASSLGKVTEAFF.

Of note for this clonotype: At one boundary the junction diverges from the germline segment, which might be a read error. The chain is built from TRBV4-1 and TRBJ2-5; D is unresolved. This CDR3 contains 17 residues. The germline CDR1 and CDR2 sequences are MGHRA and YSYEKL. This chain's CDR3 is CASSQGNARYKSETQNF. In nucleotides, the CDR3 is TGCGCCAGCAGCCAAGGGAACGCGCGATACAAAAGCGAGACCCAGAACTTC.

The chain has TRBV27 and TRBJ2-7, with D perhaps TRBD1 (5 bases). Germline lookup yields CDR1 MNHEY and CDR2 SMNVEV (reference sequence). V lost 10 bases and J lost 2, with 18 bases in between. The CDR3 has 14 amino acids. The CDR3: CANNLSGLTYEQYF. CDR3 nucleotides: TGTGCCAACAATTTATCAGGGCTGACCTACGAGCAGTACTTC.

The sample holds many counts of this clonotype. V and J are TRBV7-8 and TRBJ1-2; no reliable D call. V lost 3 bases and J lost 4, with 12 bases in between. Germline values: CDR1 SGHVS, CDR2 FQNEAQ. CDR3 size: 14 residues. This CDR3 is CASSFLMDPYGYTF. The CDR3 nucleotides read TGTGCCAGCAGCTTTTTGATGGACCCCTATGGCTACACCTTC.

A few counts support this clonotype. V and J are TRBV13 and TRBJ2-1, with a tentative D call TRBD1 (6 bases). CDR1 is PRHDT, CDR2 FYEKMQ, per germline (reference sequence). This CDR3 spans 14 amino acids. V lost 0 bases to trimming and J lost 10 bases, with 13 bases between them. CDR3 coding DNA: TGTGCCAGCAGCTTAGGCTATGGGGGCGGGGAGCAGTTCTTC. This sequence encodes CASSLGYGGGEQFF.

The sample holds a few counts of this clonotype. V is TRBV13 and J is TRBJ2-7; 7 bases match TRBD2. CDR1 and CDR2 (germline): PRHDT, FYEKMQ (reference sequence). The CDR3 length is 14 residues. The V segment lost 2 bases and the J segment 4 bases; nucleotides outside the gene matches: 5. The CDR3 is CASSLSLGGYEQYF. As DNA, the CDR3 is TGTGCCAGCAGCTTAAGCCTCGGGGGGTACGAGCAGTACTTC.

This clonotype was detected ten times or more. The chain uses TRBV11-2 and TRBJ2-3; the match to TRBD1 covers 8 bases. The CDR3 covers 16 residues. Looked up from germline, CDR1 is SGHAT and CDR2 is FQNNGV. V shed 1 base, J shed 1 base, and the junction held 4 bases outside the gene matches. CDR3 sequence reads: CASSLVSTGGTDTQYF. DNA of the CDR3: TGTGCCAGCAGCTTAGTTTCGACAGGGGGCACAGATACGCAGTATTTT.

The CDR3 protein is CASSSTGGLVKNIQYF. The CDR3, as DNA: TGTGCCAGCAGCTCGACAGGGGGCTTGGTCAAAAACATTCAGTACTTC. V gene TRBV7-9 combines with J gene TRBJ2-4, with 10 bases aligning to TRBD1. V was clipped by 4 bases and J by 3 bases; unmatched bases: 6. CDR1 is SEHNR and CDR2 is FQNEAQ in the germline V gene (reference sequence). The CDR3 has 16 amino acids.

In this sample, this clonotype turned up a few times. The chain couples TRBV20-1 to TRBJ2-5; possibly TRBD1 for D (6 bases). The V end was cut by 2 bases, the J end by 0 bases, with 13 bases between. The CDR3 runs to 15 residues. Germline CDR1 and CDR2: DFQATT and SNEGSKA (reference sequence). The CDR3 region is CSARKGDEYQETQYF. CDR3 sequence (DNA): TGCAGTGCTAGAAAGGGGGACGAGTACCAAGAGACCCAGTACTTC.

The rearrangement uses TRBV15 and TRBJ2-3, with a weak D call TRBD2 (6 bases). This CDR3 is built from 14 residues. Trimming left V 8 bases short and J 1 base short, with 13 bases between. Per the germline V gene, CDR1 is LNHNV and CDR2 is YYDKDF (reference sequence). CDR3 DNA sequence: TGTGCCACCGGGGGGACGAGACGCACAGATACGCAGTATTTT. It yields the protein CATGGTRRTDTQYF.

This clonotype was observed at least ten times. This sequence joins TRBV7-9 and TRBJ1-5; weak D call: TRBD1 (5 bases). The ends were cut back, 3 bases at V and 8 bases at J, with 8 bases in the middle. Germline CDR1 is SEHNR and CDR2 is FQNEAQ (reference sequence). The CDR3 sequence is 12 residues long. CDR3 nucleotide sequence: TGTGCCAGCAGCTTGGGGGTGGAGCCCCAGCATTTT. Translated, it gives CASSLGVEPQHF.

Details on this clonotype: A junction boundary mismatches the germline segment, possibly from a read error. The chain carries TRBV7-9 and TRBJ2-2; unclear D gene. Germline V gene sequence: CDR1 SEHNR, CDR2 FQNEAQ (reference sequence). This CDR3 has 16 residues. For the CDR3, the DNA is TGTCCCAGCAGCTTAAGATCCGACATTAACACCGGGGAGCTGTTTTTT. This gives the protein CPSSLRSDINTGELFF.

This clonotype has more than one count but fewer than ten. The chain's CDR3 is CASSLANEDTQYF. The CDR3 region has the DNA TGTGCCAGCAGCTTAGCTAACGAGGATACGCAGTATTTT. The chain has TRBV7-6 and TRBJ2-3; no definite D call. Germline V CDR1 and CDR2: SGHVS, FNYEAQ. This CDR3 has 13 residues. V dropped 0 bases and J dropped 6 bases, with 7 bases sitting between them. The whole variable domain, filled in from reference TRBV7-6 and TRBJ2-3, reads GAGVSQSPRYKVTKRGQDVALRCDPISGHVSLYWYRQALGQGPEFLTYFNYEAQQDKSGLPNDRFSAERPEGSISTLTIQRTEQRDSAMYRCASSLANEDTQYFGPGTRLTVL.

The chain combines TRBV6-2 or TRBV6-3 with TRBJ1-1; possibly TRBD1 for D (6 bases). V was pared by 1 base and J by 0 bases, with 15 bases between. Per the germline V gene, CDR1 is MNHEY and CDR2 is SVGEGT. The CDR3 totals 17 residues. This CDR3 reads CASSYWQGPFMNTEAFF. CDR3 nucleotides: TGTGCCAGCAGTTACTGGCAGGGGCCCTTCATGAACACTGAAGCTTTCTTT.

The chain uses TRBV7-9 and TRBJ2-5; D may be TRBD1 or TRBD2 (7 bases each). V gave up 5 bases and J gave up 10 bases, with 17 bases separating them. Germline CDR1 and CDR2: SEHNR and FQNEAQ (reference sequence). This CDR3 has 13 residues. For the CDR3, the DNA is TGTGCCAGCAGCCCCCAGGGGGGGCCCCTCCAGTACTTC. It encodes CASSPQGGPLQYF.

Remarks on this clonotype: It may be a read error: a sequence one base away is much more abundant. This sequence joins TRBV4-1 and TRBJ1-4; D unclear. Germline V gene sequence: CDR1 MGHRA, CDR2 YSYEKL. CDR3 length: 18 residues. For the CDR3, the DNA is TGCGCCAGCGGCCAAGAAGCGCCCTCCTCGACCCTTAACGAAAAACTGTTTTTT. Residues: CASGQEAPSSTLNEKLFF.

The table lists this clonotype with many counts. This sequence joins TRBV2 and TRBJ2-5, with 11 bases fitting TRBD2. This CDR3 is built from 14 residues. V gave up 7 bases and J gave up 4 bases; unmatched junction bases: 5. Germline values: CDR1 SNHLY, CDR2 FYNNEI. CDR3 in amino acids: CASNPGLAGETQYF. DNA for the CDR3: TGTGCCAGCAATCCCGGACTAGCGGGAGAGACCCAGTACTTC.

This clonotype was counted ten times or more. This CDR3 reads CASSQGLARNQPQHF. The CDR3 coding sequence is TGTGCCAGCAGTCAGGGACTTGCGCGCAATCAGCCCCAGCATTTT. The chain combines TRBV12-3 or TRBV12-4 with TRBJ1-5, with D possibly TRBD1 on 5 matching bases. This CDR3 spans 15 amino acids. Trimming pared 5 bases from V and 2 bases from J, leaving 13 bases between.

This clonotype was seen a handful of times. V usage is TRBV12-3 or TRBV12-4 and J usage is TRBJ1-1, with unresolved D. The CDR3 runs 17 residues. The V and J ends lost 5 bases and 0 bases respectively, with 19 bases between them. CDR3: CASSRYSGGRLNTEAFF. CDR3 bases: TGTGCCAGCAGTAGGTACTCGGGCGGCAGGCTGAACACTGAAGCTTTCTTT.

This clonotype came up many times. The chain couples TRBV5-4 to TRBJ2-5; D is unresolved. This CDR3 has 15 residues. CDR1 is SGHNT and CDR2 is YYREEE in the germline V gene (reference sequence). The V gene lost 2 bases and the J gene lost 3 bases, with 14 bases spanning the gap. CDR3 protein: CASSFMGIVKETQYF. The DNA of the CDR3 is TGTGCCAGCAGCTTCATGGGGATTGTCAAAGAGACCCAGTACTTC.